The following is a T cell receptor beta chain sequence with its context. Its antigen remains undetermined. No per-base quality is available; no much larger clone lies one base away. Collaborating institutions collected whole blood in K2EDTA tubes following their own protocols. Collaborator samples were shipped for TCRbeta analysis as frozen whole blood, isolated PBMCs, or DNA extracted from either sample type. TCRbeta CDR3 regions were amplified from genomic DNA by means of the immunoSEQ Assay, a bias-controlled multiplex PCR. In the source study's methods: Within the assay, amplification of reference gene primers was used to estimate how many nucleated cells each sample contained. Sequence reads were collapsed and filtered to measure the absolute abundance of every unique TCRbeta CDR3 rearrangement. Productive Simpson clonality was computed per sample as the square root of Simpson's diversity index over productive rearrangements. In its TCRdb copy, this immuneACCESS table keeps in-frame sequences only and misses some clones. Where compared with another copy, unresolved V genes explain less than half of these, and the others have no known cause. D and trimming come from the DNA, and the V and J calls and clone size come from that table. Present in this sample are roughly 290,000 clones, around 89% of which were seen just once. The top ten clonotypes cover about an eighth of the sample.

The data derive from a study of blood T cell repertoires in COVID-19 (dated by TCRdb to about 2020). Looking at the study overall: Collaborator samples came from the United States, Italy and Spain and covered acute and convalescent phases of COVID-19. Samples were obtained from the ongoing ImmuneRACE study (first 160 participants) and from approximately 1,200 subjects provided by 6 global collaborators. A de-identified subject ID, COVID-19 status, age in years and sex were almost always included in the sample metadata. Deeply sampled blood TCRbeta repertoires from subjects exposed to, actively infected with, or recovered from COVID-19 were included in the dataset. Where HLA class I and class II types were available, the types were taken from metadata supplied by the sample provider, not from assay-based typing. The repertoires were released in a freely available public database meant as a resource for research on the immune response to SARS-CoV-2. The prospective study material was composed of cDNA or gDNA derived from T cells, B-cell-depleted T cells, or PBMCs.

The CDR3 covers 16 residues, taking in both the cysteine and the phenylalanine. Only CDR3 DNA is held: 48 bases, read in frame from base 1. The junction carries 14 bases between V and J, which are trimmed by 5 bases and 3 bases respectively. The germline V gene (reference sequence) yields MNHEY for CDR1 and SMNVEV for CDR2. The full study reports these points: The amount of clinical and demographic metadata varied by source and participant and was provided uncurated.

This sequence was found in a woman in her sixties with acute or convalescent COVID-19. The sequenced sample consisted of peripheral blood. This receptor chain uses TRBV27 and TRBJ1-6, with a tentative D gene TRBD1 over 5 matching bases. The encoded CDR3 is CASSHRTGIYNSPLHF. In nucleotide form, the sequence is TGTGCCAGCAGTCATCGCACAGGAATCTATAATTCACCCCTCCACTTT.